Listed below are T cell receptor beta chains from one sample, sequenced in a study of cytomegalovirus exposure and HLA in healthy donors. Sequencing was performed with immunoSEQ multiplex PCR; in TCRdb, only in-frame clones are kept and a portion is missing. The table lists 65,000 to 85,000 clones, about two thirds of them singletons. Material for sequencing was PBMCs. These receptors all come from a woman between 25 and 40 years old in good health and CMV-seronegative. CDR3s include the opening cysteine and the closing phenylalanine or tryptophan. D genes are given only for firm matches. The size entry is marked missing in some rows and otherwise reads once, few, many or a size class.

v_call	d_call	j_call	clone_size	cdr3_aa	cdr3_nt
TRBV4-1	.	TRBJ2-5	once	CASSQVAGQETQYF	TGCGCCAGCAGCCAAGTAGCCGGGCAAGAGACCCAGTACTTC
TRBV6-1	.	TRBJ1-2	.	CASSRGRRGQYGYTF	TGTGCCAGCAGCCGTGGGCGGCGGGGTCAATATGGCTACACCTTC
TRBV7-2	TRBD2	TRBJ2-5	once	CASSPAGTSGAQETQYF	TGTGCCAGCAGCCCCGCCGGGACTAGCGGGGCCCAAGAGACCCAGTACTTC
TRBV6-6	.	TRBJ1-4	.	CASSPGEAEKLFF	TGTGCCAGCAGCCCAGGGGAAGCTGAAAAACTGTTTTTT
TRBV12-5	TRBD1	TRBJ1-5	many	CASKPTGDPGDQPQHF	TGTGCTAGTAAACCCACAGGGGACCCCGGGGATCAGCCCCAGCATTTT
TRBV6-6	TRBD1	TRBJ2-1	.	CASTIQGIYNEQFF	TGTGCCAGCACGATACAGGGGATATACAATGAGCAGTTCTTC
TRBV5-1	TRBD1	TRBJ1-2	.	CASSTVGQGGYGYTF	TGCGCCAGCAGCACAGTCGGACAGGGGGGCTATGGCTACACCTTC
TRBV7-2	TRBD2	TRBJ2-4	.	CASSLGIAGGLNIQYF	TGTGCCAGCAGCTTAGGGATAGCGGGGGGCTTAAACATTCAGTACTTC
TRBV6-5	.	TRBJ2-3	.	CASSASRSDTQYF	TGTGCCAGCAGTGCTTCTAGGTCAGATACGCAGTATTTT
TRBV11-2	.	TRBJ2-1	.	CASSLDRGGDEQFF	TGTGCCAGCAGCTTAGACAGGGGAGGGGATGAGCAGTTCTTC
TRBV7-2	TRBD1	TRBJ2-5	.	CASSFGTGGTQYF	TGTGCCAGCAGCTTCGGGACAGGGGGGACCCAGTACTTC
TRBV2	.	TRBJ1-5	.	CASKRSNQPQHF	TGTGCCAGCAAGAGAAGCAATCAGCCCCAGCATTTT
TRBV18	.	TRBJ2-2	.	CASSRSPGQEVTGELFF	TGTGCCAGCTCACGGTCTCCGGGACAAGAGGTCACCGGGGAGCTGTTTTTT
TRBV2	TRBD2	TRBJ2-5	.	CASSEARGREGTQYF	TGTGCCAGCAGTGAAGCGCGGGGCAGGGAGGGGACCCAGTACTTC
TRBV5-8	TRBD1	TRBJ1-6	few	CASSKGQGYSLHF	TGTGCCAGCAGCAAGGGACAGGGTTATTCCCTCCACTTT